This TCR beta chain was sequenced during a study of control samples from healthy donors and cancer patients. Assay: immunoSEQ multiplex PCR; the TCRdb copy retains only in-frame clones and omits some. The sample has 100,000 to 150,000 clones, around 92% seen once. Between the trimmed V and J ends, which lost 0 bases and 1 base, there was a span of 9 bases. Germline CDR1 MNHEY, CDR2 SVGAGI. The CDR3 is 15 amino acids. Sequencing input: blood. The receptor was derived from a woman in her 50s in good health. The genes are TRBV6-5 and TRBJ2-5; TRBD1 is a possible D gene (5 bases). CDR3 DNA sequence: TGTGCCAGCAGTTACTCGTCAGGGTTCCAAGAGACCCAGTACTTC. Its protein is CASSYSSGFQETQYF.